This section outlines one T cell receptor (beta chain) sequence together with its context. As yet, its antigen is unknown. Both 60 Vbeta primers and 13 Jbeta primers went into the PCR. The data were produced by immunoSEQ multiplex PCR, yet TCRdb's version contains in-frame clones alone and is incomplete. This sample has 150,000 or so clones, with 85% found just once. The entry originates in a study of cytomegalovirus exposure and HLA in healthy donors. Study conclusions and caveats: The authors later linked a missense DCLRE1C variant to TCR beta V- and J-gene trimming.

This CDR3 contains 15 residues. V lost 5 bases to trimming and J lost 0 bases, with 13 bases between them. Germline assignment: CDR1 WSHSY and CDR2 SAAADI. J is TRBJ1-2 and V is TRBV10-2; possibly TRBD1 for D (6 bases). This clonotype was sampled from a woman aged 18-29 years in good health and CMV-seronegative. The specimen was PBMCs. CDR3 amino acids: CASSRTGTSNYGYTF. The CDR3 DNA is TGCGCCAGCAGTAGAACAGGGACCTCTAACTATGGCTACACCTTC.